This entry lists 20 T cell receptor beta chains sequenced from one sample in a study of Graves' ophthalmopathy and Graves' hyperthyroidism. RNA served as the template for amplifying TCR beta CDR3 regions. HTBI-primed first-round RT-PCR preceded second-round multiplex PCR. TCRdb re-called the multiplex PCR reads with MiXCR, one entry per CDR3 protein. The table shows around 1,000,000 distinct CDR3 sequences, with around a third occurring only once. Sample: peripheral blood or thyroid tissue (not recorded which). Every receptor here comes from an adult man with Graves' hyperthyroidism.

This clonotype has a single count. CDR3 region: CASSSPGGGLVTDTQYF. In DNA, the CDR3 is TGTGCCAGCAGCTCACCAGGGGGGGGCTTAGTCACAGATACGCAGTATTTT. This rearrangement joins TRBV7-2 to TRBJ2-3, with D perhaps being TRBD1 or TRBD2 (7 bases each). Trimming took off 4 bases at V and 2 bases at J, with 19 bases between the two ends. The CDR3 length is 17 residues. Germline CDR1 SGHTA, CDR2 FQGNSA.

This clonotype has ten or more counts. CDR3 protein: CASSLAGQGARYGYTF. Written as DNA, the CDR3 is TGTGCCAGCAGCTTAGCCGGACAGGGGGCTAGGTATGGCTACACCTTC. The chain has TRBV7-9 and TRBJ1-2; 11 positions agree with TRBD1. The V and J ends lost 0 bases and 5 bases, in that order; junction bases with no gene match: 5. Germline V gene data show CDR1 as SEHNR and CDR2 as FQNEAQ (reference sequence). CDR3 size: 16 residues.

Concerning this clonotype itself: A much larger clone lies one base from this, so it may be a read error. The chain joins TRBV7-2 to TRBJ1-1, with no clear D. This CDR3 is 13 amino acids long. CDR1 and CDR2 (germline): SGHTA, FQGNSA. CDR3 sequence (DNA): TGTGCCAACAGCTTACATCCTAACACTGAAGCTTTCTTT. Protein sequence: CANSLHPNTEAFF.

To note about this clonotype: At one end, the junction sequence differs from germline, possibly due to a read error. The V gene is TRBV20-1, the J gene TRBJ2-5, with no clear D. Germline values: CDR1 DFQATT, CDR2 SNEGSKA (reference sequence). This CDR3 is built from 15 residues. The DNA for the CDR3 is TGCAGTGCTGGAGATGTGGGATCTGACAAAGAGACCCAGTACTTC. It specifies CSAGDVGSDKETQYF.

J is TRBJ2-5 and V is TRBV7-6; the match to TRBD1 covers 12 bases. Germline loops: CDR1 SGHVS, CDR2 FNYEAQ. Trimming at V came to 5 bases and at J to 5 bases, leaving 12 bases not matched to a gene. The CDR3 contains 17 residues. In nucleotides, the CDR3 is TGTGCCAGCAGCCCCGATCCGGGACAGGGGGCAGGGGAGACCCAGTACTTC. This encodes CASSPDPGQGAGETQYF.

In its sample, this clonotype was seen a few times. V gene TRBV6-2 or TRBV6-3 combines with J gene TRBJ2-7, with D perhaps TRBD1 (5 bases). This CDR3 region has 14 residues. CDR1 MNHEY and CDR2 SVGEGT come from the germline V gene. Trimming took off 3 bases at V and 3 bases at J, with 12 bases between the two ends. Written as DNA, the CDR3 is TGTGCCAGCAGTTATACAAGGGGCAGCTACGAGCAGTACTTC. Its translation: CASSYTRGSYEQYF.

In this sample, this clonotype turned up many times. The chain employs TRBV7-9 and TRBJ2-5, with D hard to call. Trimming stripped 2 bases from V and 5 bases from J, with 24 bases between. The CDR3 covers 18 residues. Looked up from germline, CDR1 is SEHNR and CDR2 is FQNEAQ (reference sequence). CDR3 bases: TGTGCCAGCAGCTTATTTGGGCGGCCCCTTATCATCCAGGAGACCCAGTACTTC. Protein sequence: CASSLFGRPLIIQETQYF.

The chain uses TRBV29-1 and TRBJ1-2; 11 bases match TRBD1. In germline, CDR1 is SQVTM, CDR2 ANQGSEA. The J segment lost 3 bases and the V segment lost 8 bases, leaving 2 bases of the junction unmatched. There are 12 residues in the CDR3. The CDR3 region has the DNA TGCAGCCAGGACAGGGGGCACTATGGCTACACCTTC. Translation: CSQDRGHYGYTF.

As regards this clonotype: This may arise from a read error, as a much more abundant clone is one base away. This chain joins TRBV10-3 and TRBJ2-5; TRBD1 might be the D (5 bases). This CDR3 region has 14 residues. Looked up from germline, CDR1 is ENHRY and CDR2 is SYGVKD. Trimming took 5 bases from V and 2 from J, leaving 12 bases between them. The CDR3 sequence: CAISRGRQQETQYF. In DNA, the CDR3 is TGTGCCATCAGTAGGGGCAGGCAGCAAGAGACCCAGTACTTC.

Many counts were recorded for this clonotype. The CDR3 spells CASRLQGNQPQHF. The CDR3, as DNA: TGTGCCAGCAGACTGCAGGGGAATCAGCCCCAGCATTTT. This chain joins TRBV6-5 and TRBJ1-5, with TRBD1 as a possible D gene (6 bases). The germline V and J ends were trimmed by 6 bases and 4 bases, with 10 bases remaining between them. Germline V gives CDR1 MNHEY, CDR2 SVGAGI. CDR3 length equals 13 residues.

The chain recombines TRBV15 with TRBJ2-2; 9 positions match TRBD2. The CDR3 length is 16 residues. The germline V gene has CDR1 LNHNV and CDR2 YYDKDF (reference sequence). Trimming removed 3 bases from V and 3 bases from J; junction bases left unmatched: 5. CDR3 in amino acids: CATSSFSSGDTGELFF. The DNA of the CDR3 is TGTGCCACCAGCAGCTTTTCTAGCGGGGACACCGGGGAGCTGTTTTTT.

This clonotype has just a few counts. This chain links TRBV29-1 with TRBJ1-5; a possible D gene is TRBD1 (5 bases). V lost 0 bases, J lost 6 bases, and 9 bases lay in between. This CDR3 has 13 residues. Germline V lookup: CDR1 SQVTM, CDR2 ANQGSEA. CDR3 in amino acids: CSVEDRGGQPQHF. The CDR3 DNA follows: TGCAGCGTTGAAGATCGGGGCGGTCAGCCCCAGCATTTT.

The chain couples TRBV9 to TRBJ2-2; 8 bases map to TRBD1. The length of the CDR3 is 20 residues. CDR1 and CDR2 from the germline V gene are SGDLS and YYNGEE. V shed 4 bases, J shed 6 bases, and the junction held 23 bases outside the gene matches. The CDR3 sequence: CASSPFRRLFGDRGPGELFF. In DNA, the CDR3 is TGTGCCAGCAGCCCCTTCCGGAGGTTGTTTGGCGACAGGGGACCCGGGGAGCTGTTTTTT.

This clonotype was observed many times. The V gene is TRBV12-3 or TRBV12-4, the J gene TRBJ1-1; 9 positions match TRBD1. V dropped 10 bases and J dropped 14; count of bases not matched to a gene: 14. There are 12 residues in the CDR3. Here the CDR3 reads CATTQGATQSFF. The CDR3 DNA is TGTGCCACTACACAGGGGGCGACCCAGTCGTTCTTT.

In its sample, this clonotype was seen many times. The rearrangement uses TRBV5-1 and TRBJ1-6, with 7 bases aligning to TRBD1. V shed 0 bases and J 6 bases; nucleotides not matched to a gene: 12. Germline V gene lookup returns CDR1 SGHRS and CDR2 YFSETQ. The CDR3 is made up of 18 amino acids. CDR3 in amino acids: CASSLEMTGRRSNSPLHF. CDR3 nucleotide sequence: TGCGCCAGCAGCTTGGAAATGACAGGGCGTAGGTCTAATTCACCCCTCCACTTT.

This clonotype was recorded only once. The V and J genes are TRBV11-1 and TRBJ2-7; 13 bases match TRBD2. The germline gives CDR1 SGHAT, CDR2 FQDESV (reference sequence). The CDR3 sequence is 18 residues long. The V and J ends lost 9 bases and 0 bases, in that order; junction bases with no gene match: 14. CDR3 region: CASSRGTSGTVSSYEQYF. The CDR3 DNA follows: TGTGCCAGTAGCCGTGGGACTAGCGGGACAGTTAGCTCCTACGAGCAGTACTTC.

V is TRBV7-2 and J is TRBJ1-1; D perhaps matches TRBD1 (5 bases). The CDR3 covers 13 residues. Per germline, CDR1 SGHTA and CDR2 FQGNSA. The V end lost 6 bases, the J end lost 4 bases, and 12 bases lay between the germline ends. The CDR3 loop is CASRDGGGTEAFF. CDR3 sequence (DNA): TGTGCCAGCAGGGACGGGGGGGGCACTGAAGCTTTCTTT. Full variable domain (outside the CDR3, taken from reference TRBV7-2 and TRBJ1-1): GAGVSQSPSNKVTEKGKDVELRCDPISGHTALYWYRQSLGQGLEFLIYFQGNSAPDKSGLPSDRFSAERTGGSVSTLTIQRTQQEDSAVYLCASRDGGGTEAFFGQGTRLTVV.

With respect to this clonotype: At one boundary the junction diverges from the germline segment, which might be a read error. The gene calls are TRBV11-2 and TRBJ2-7; 9 positions agree with TRBD2. The CDR3 runs 14 residues. CDR1 is SGHAT and CDR2 is FQNNGV in the germline V gene. The CDR3 DNA follows: TGCGCCAGCACCAGCGGGAGGCCCGGTAGCGAGCAGTACTTC. Residues: CASTSGRPGSEQYF.

The sample holds many counts of this clonotype. The V gene is TRBV10-3, the J gene TRBJ1-5; D unclear. The length of the CDR3 is 13 residues. The germline V gene has CDR1 ENHRY and CDR2 SYGVKD. Trimming removed 0 bases from V and 3 bases from J, with 3 bases in between. The CDR3 sequence: CAISESDNQPQHF. CDR3 bases: TGTGCCATCAGTGAGTCGGACAATCAGCCCCAGCATTTT.

This clonotype appeared many times. V usage is TRBV6-5 and J usage is TRBJ2-7; a weak D match, TRBD1 (6 bases). CDR1 and CDR2 (germline): MNHEY, SVGAGI. Trimming took off 6 bases at V and 1 base at J, with 13 bases between the two ends. This CDR3 is built from 14 residues. The CDR3 spells CASSPDRLSYEQYF. As DNA, the CDR3 is TGTGCCAGCAGCCCTGACAGGTTGTCCTACGAGCAGTACTTC.